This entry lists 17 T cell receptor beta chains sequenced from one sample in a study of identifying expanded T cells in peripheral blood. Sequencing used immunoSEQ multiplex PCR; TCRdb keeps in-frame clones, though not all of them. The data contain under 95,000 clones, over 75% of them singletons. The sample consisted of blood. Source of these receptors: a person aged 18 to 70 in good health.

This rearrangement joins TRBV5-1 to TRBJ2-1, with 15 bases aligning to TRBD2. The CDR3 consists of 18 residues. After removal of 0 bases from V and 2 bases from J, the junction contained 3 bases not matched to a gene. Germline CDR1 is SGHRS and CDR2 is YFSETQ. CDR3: CASSLGGLAGGAYNEQFF. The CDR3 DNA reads TGCGCCAGCAGCTTGGGGGGACTAGCGGGAGGTGCCTACAATGAGCAGTTCTTC.

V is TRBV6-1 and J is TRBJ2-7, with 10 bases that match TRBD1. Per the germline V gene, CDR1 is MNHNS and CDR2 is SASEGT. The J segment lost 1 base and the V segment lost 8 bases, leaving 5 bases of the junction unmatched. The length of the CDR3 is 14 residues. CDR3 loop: CASRDRGGSYEQYF. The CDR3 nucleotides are TGTGCCAGCCGGGACAGGGGAGGGTCCTACGAGCAGTACTTC.

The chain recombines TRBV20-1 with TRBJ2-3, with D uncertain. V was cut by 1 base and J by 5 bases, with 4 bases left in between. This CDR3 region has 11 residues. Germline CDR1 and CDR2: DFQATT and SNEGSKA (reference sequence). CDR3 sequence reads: CSARVLDTQYF. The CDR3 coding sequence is TGCAGTGCTAGAGTCTTAGATACGCAGTATTTT.

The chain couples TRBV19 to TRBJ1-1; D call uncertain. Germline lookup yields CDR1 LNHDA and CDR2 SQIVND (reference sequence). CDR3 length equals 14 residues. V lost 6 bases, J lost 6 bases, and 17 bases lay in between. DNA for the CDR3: TGTGCCAGTAGGTCCCTGGGTCAAGCCCCTGAAGCTTTCTTT. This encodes CASRSLGQAPEAFF. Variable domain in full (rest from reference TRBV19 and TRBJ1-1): DGGITQSPKYLFRKEGQNVTLSCEQNLNHDAMYWYRQDPGQGLRLIYYSQIVNDFQKGDIAEGYSVSREKKESFPLTVTSAQKNPTAFYLCASRSLGQAPEAFFGQGTRLTVV.

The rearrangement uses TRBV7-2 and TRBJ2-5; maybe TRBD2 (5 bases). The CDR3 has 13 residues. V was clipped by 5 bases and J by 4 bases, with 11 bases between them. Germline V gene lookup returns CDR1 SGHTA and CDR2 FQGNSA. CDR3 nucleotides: TGTGCCAGCAGCCCCCGGACTGGAGAGACCCAGTACTTC. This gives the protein CASSPRTGETQYF.

In DNA form, the CDR3 reads TGTGCCAGCTCATCAAATAGCGGGGGCCCCCAAGAGACCCAGTACTTC. It is translated as CASSSNSGGPQETQYF. The chain is built from TRBV18 and TRBJ2-5; TRBD2 aligns across 9 bases. J lost 1 base, V lost 5 bases, and 8 bases had no gene match. This CDR3 is built from 16 residues. CDR1 is KGHSH, CDR2 LQKENI, per germline. Full variable domain (rest looked up from reference TRBV18 and TRBJ2-5): NAGVMQNPRHLVRRRGQEARLRCSPMKGHSHVYWYRQLPEEGLKFMVYLQKENIIDESGMPKERFSAEFPKEGPSILRIQQVVRGDSAAYFCASSSNSGGPQETQYFGPGTRLLVL.

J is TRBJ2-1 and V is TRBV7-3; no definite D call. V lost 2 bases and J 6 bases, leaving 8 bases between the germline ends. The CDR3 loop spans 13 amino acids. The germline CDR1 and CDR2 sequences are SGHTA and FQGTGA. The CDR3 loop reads CASSLGWGNEQFF. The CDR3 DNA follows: TGTGCCAGCAGCTTAGGTTGGGGCAATGAGCAGTTCTTC.

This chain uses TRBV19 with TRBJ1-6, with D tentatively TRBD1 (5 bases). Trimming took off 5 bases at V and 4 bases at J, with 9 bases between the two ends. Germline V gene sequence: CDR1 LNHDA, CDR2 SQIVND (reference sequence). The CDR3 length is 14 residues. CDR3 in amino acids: CASSLSGYNSPLHF. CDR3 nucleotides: TGTGCCAGTAGTTTATCAGGGTATAATTCACCCCTCCACTTT.

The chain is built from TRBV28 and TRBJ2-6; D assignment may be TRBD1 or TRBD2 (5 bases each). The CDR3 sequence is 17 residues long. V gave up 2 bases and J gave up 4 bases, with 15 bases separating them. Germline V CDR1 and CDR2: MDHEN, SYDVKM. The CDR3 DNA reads TGTGCCAGCAGTTTAATGGTCGGGACCGAAGGGGCCAACGTCCTGACTTTC. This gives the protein CASSLMVGTEGANVLTF.

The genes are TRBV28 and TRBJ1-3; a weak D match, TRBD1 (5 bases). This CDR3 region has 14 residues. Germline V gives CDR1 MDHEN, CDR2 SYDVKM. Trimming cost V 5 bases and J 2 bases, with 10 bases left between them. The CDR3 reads CASSEGFTGNTIYF. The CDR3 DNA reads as TGTGCCAGCAGTGAGGGGTTCACTGGAAACACCATATATTTT.

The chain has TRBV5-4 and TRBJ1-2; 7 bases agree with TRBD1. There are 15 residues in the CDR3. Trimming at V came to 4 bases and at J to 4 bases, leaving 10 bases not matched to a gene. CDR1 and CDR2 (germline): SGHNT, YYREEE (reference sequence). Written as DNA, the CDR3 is TGTGCCAGCAGCCAGTTGGCGACAGGGAGCTATGGCTACACCTTC. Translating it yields CASSQLATGSYGYTF. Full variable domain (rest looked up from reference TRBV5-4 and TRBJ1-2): ETGVTQSPTHLIKTRGQQVTLRCSSQSGHNTVSWYQQALGQGPQFIFQYYREEENGRGNFPPRFSGLQFPNYSSELNVNALELDDSALYLCASSQLATGSYGYTFGSGTRLTVV.

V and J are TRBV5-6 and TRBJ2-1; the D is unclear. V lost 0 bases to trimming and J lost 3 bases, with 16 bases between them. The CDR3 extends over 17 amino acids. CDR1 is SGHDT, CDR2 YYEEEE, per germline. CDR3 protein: CASSLGGWGTLYNEQFF. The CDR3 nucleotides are TGTGCCAGCAGCTTGGGCGGTTGGGGAACCCTCTACAATGAGCAGTTCTTC.

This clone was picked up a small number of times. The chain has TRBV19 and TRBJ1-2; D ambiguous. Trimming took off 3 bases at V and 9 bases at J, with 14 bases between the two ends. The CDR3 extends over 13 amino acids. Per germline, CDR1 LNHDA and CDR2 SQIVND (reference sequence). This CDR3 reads CASSIASYGSYTF. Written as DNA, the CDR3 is TGTGCCAGTAGTATCGCGAGCTATGGTAGCTACACCTTC. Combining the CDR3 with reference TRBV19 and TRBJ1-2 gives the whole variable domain DGGITQSPKYLFRKEGQNVTLSCEQNLNHDAMYWYRQDPGQGLRLIYYSQIVNDFQKGDIAEGYSVSREKKESFPLTVTSAQKNPTAFYLCASSIASYGSYTFGSGTRLTVV.

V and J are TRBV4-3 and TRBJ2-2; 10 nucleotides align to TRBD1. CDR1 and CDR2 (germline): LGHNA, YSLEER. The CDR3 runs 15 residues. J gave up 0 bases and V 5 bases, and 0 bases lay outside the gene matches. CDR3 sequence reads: CASSGQGANTGELFF. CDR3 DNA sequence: TGCGCCAGCAGCGGACAGGGGGCGAACACCGGGGAGCTGTTTTTT.

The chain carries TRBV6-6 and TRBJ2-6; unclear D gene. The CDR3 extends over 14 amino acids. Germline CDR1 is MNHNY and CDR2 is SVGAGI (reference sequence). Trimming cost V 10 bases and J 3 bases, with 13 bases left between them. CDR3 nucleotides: TGTGCCACCAGGAAGGGTTTTGGGGCCAACGTCCTGACTTTC. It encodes CATRKGFGANVLTF.

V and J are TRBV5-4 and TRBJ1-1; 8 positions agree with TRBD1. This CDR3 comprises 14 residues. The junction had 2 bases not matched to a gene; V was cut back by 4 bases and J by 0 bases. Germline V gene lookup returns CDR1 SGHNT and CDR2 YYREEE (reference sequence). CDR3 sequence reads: CASSRTGMNTEAFF. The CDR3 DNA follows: TGTGCCAGCAGCAGGACAGGGATGAACACTGAAGCTTTCTTT.

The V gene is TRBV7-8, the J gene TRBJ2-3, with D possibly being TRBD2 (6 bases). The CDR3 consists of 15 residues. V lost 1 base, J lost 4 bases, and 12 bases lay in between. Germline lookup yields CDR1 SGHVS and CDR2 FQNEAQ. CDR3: CASSLVRTNADTQYF. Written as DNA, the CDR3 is TGTGCCAGCAGCTTAGTGAGGACTAATGCAGATACGCAGTATTTT.